Listed here are 27 T cell receptor beta chains from one sample, sequenced in a study of T cells in tumors after PD-1 blockade. Measured with immunoSEQ multiplex PCR; TCRdb has only the in-frame clones, and not every one. The table includes some 48,000 clones, roughly 73% detected once. Sample: PBMCs, taken before anti-PD-1 treatment. Source of these receptors: a human donor with basal cell carcinoma.

This clone was detected once. The chain recombines TRBV3-1 (or the pseudogene TRBV3-2) with TRBJ1-6; 8 bases match TRBD1. CDR1 is LGHDT, CDR2 YNNKEL, per germline (reference sequence). Trimming cost V 4 bases and J 5 bases; bases outside gene matches: 7. CDR3 size: 16 residues. CDR3 in DNA: TGTGCCAGCAGCCGCGCGGGACAGGCAAATAATTCACCCCTCCACTTT. As protein: CASSRAGQANNSPLHF.

The chain recombines TRBV24-1 with TRBJ2-1; TRBD2 aligns across 16 bases. The CDR3 runs 18 residues. CDR1 is KGHDR, CDR2 SFDVKD, per germline. Trimming took 4 bases from V and 8 from J; bases not matched to a gene: 10. CDR3 DNA sequence: TGTGCCACCAGTGACCCCGGGACTAGCGGGAGGGCCCCCCATGAGCAGTTCTTC. It codes for CATSDPGTSGRAPHEQFF.

The chain has TRBV6-5 and TRBJ1-2, with 7 positions matching TRBD1. V lost 6 bases to trimming and J lost 5 bases; unmatched junction nucleotides: 12. There are 15 residues in the CDR3. The germline gives CDR1 MNHEY, CDR2 SVGAGI. The CDR3 nucleotides read TGTGCCAGCAGGTCGGCAGGGGGGTTCGTTTATGGCTACACCTTC. Its protein is CASRSAGGFVYGYTF.

CDR3 bases: TGTGCCAGCAGTTTAGGCGCGGGGGACAGACACGAGCAGTACTTC. This codes for CASSLGAGDRHEQYF. The rearrangement joins TRBV28 to TRBJ2-7; D may be TRBD1 or TRBD2 (7 bases each). Germline CDR1 MDHEN, CDR2 SYDVKM. CDR3 length equals 15 residues. Between the trimmed V and J ends, which lost 2 bases and 5 bases, there was a span of 16 bases.

This clone has just a few counts. The chain carries TRBV5-1 and TRBJ2-5; TRBD2 matches 11 bases. V shed 0 bases, J shed 4 bases, and the junction held 8 bases outside the gene matches. CDR1 is SGHRS and CDR2 is YFSETQ in the germline V gene. CDR3 length: 17 residues. The CDR3, as DNA: TGCGCCAGCAGCTTGGATGGGACTAGCGGAGCGGGAGAGACCCAGTACTTC. Its protein is CASSLDGTSGAGETQYF. Supplemented by reference TRBV5-1 and TRBJ2-5, the full variable domain reads KAGVTQTPRYLIKTRGQQVTLSCSPISGHRSVSWYQQTPGQGLQFLFEYFSETQRNKGNFPGRFSGRQFSNSRSEMNVSTLELGDSALYLCASSLDGTSGAGETQYFGPGTRLLVL.

The chain recombines TRBV10-3 with TRBJ2-1; 10 bases map to TRBD1. Germline lookup yields CDR1 ENHRY and CDR2 SYGVKD. J lost 6 bases, V lost 11 bases, and 7 bases had no gene match. This CDR3 contains 13 residues. CDR3 sequence (DNA): TGTGCCGCGTCCGGGACAGGGGTCAATGAGCAGTTCTTC. As protein: CAASGTGVNEQFF.

CDR3 sequence (DNA): TGTGCCAGCAGATCCCCCCCTGCGGAAACTGAAGCTTTCTTT. Residues: CASRSPPAETEAFF. The genes are TRBV28 and TRBJ1-1; unclear D gene. Germline lookup yields CDR1 MDHEN and CDR2 SYDVKM. The CDR3 is 14 amino acids. Trimming removed 6 bases from V and 5 bases from J, with 16 bases in between.

This rearrangement joins TRBV5-5 to TRBJ2-3, with D tentatively TRBD2 (5 bases). This CDR3 has 16 residues. The V gene lost 2 bases and the J gene lost 0 bases, with 13 bases spanning the gap. The germline CDR1 and CDR2 sequences are SGHKS and YYEKEE (reference sequence). As DNA, the CDR3 is TGTGCCAGCAGCTTCAATGAGGGAGCGAGCACAGATACGCAGTATTTT. Protein product: CASSFNEGASTDTQYF.

The chain is built from TRBV7-6 and TRBJ1-4; D possibly corresponds to TRBD1 (5 bases). The CDR3 is made up of 15 amino acids. The germline CDR1 and CDR2 sequences are SGHVS and FNYEAQ. Trimming shortened V by 1 base and J by 3 bases, and 9 bases separated the two germline ends. CDR3 amino acids: CASSLEGSPNEKLFF. The CDR3 nucleotides read TGTGCCAGCAGCTTAGAGGGGAGCCCTAATGAAAAACTGTTTTTT.

V gene TRBV10-3 combines with J gene TRBJ2-7; no clear D gene. Between the trimmed V and J ends, which lost 3 bases and 6 bases, there was a span of 12 bases. Germline CDR1 is ENHRY and CDR2 is SYGVKD. CDR3 size: 13 residues. The chain's CDR3 is CAISEISSGEQYF. Here the CDR3 DNA reads TGTGCCATCAGTGAAATCTCTTCGGGCGAGCAGTACTTC.

V gene TRBV10-3 combines with J gene TRBJ2-5; possible D gene TRBD2, 6 bases. CDR1 is ENHRY and CDR2 is SYGVKD in the germline V gene. The CDR3 extends over 15 amino acids. Trimming took 9 bases from V and 2 from J, leaving 19 bases between them. The CDR3 sequence: CAIKRTGGDQETQYF. The CDR3, as DNA: TGTGCCATAAAGAGGACTGGCGGGGATCAAGAGACCCAGTACTTC.

The chain combines TRBV5-1 with TRBJ1-1; D remains ambiguous. CDR3 length: 13 amino acids. Germline lookup yields CDR1 SGHRS and CDR2 YFSETQ. The V end lost 1 base, the J end lost 1 base, and 5 bases lay between the germline ends. The CDR3 protein is CASSLNWNTEAFF. Here the CDR3 DNA reads TGCGCCAGCAGCTTGAATTGGAACACTGAAGCTTTCTTT.

This chain links TRBV28 with TRBJ2-7; 8 bases are shared with TRBD1. Losses at the gene ends were 8 bases for V and 3 bases for J; bases not matched to a gene: 9. The CDR3 consists of 14 residues. Germline V gene data show CDR1 as MDHEN and CDR2 as SYDVKM. The DNA of the CDR3 is TGTGCCAGCCTACCCACCGGACAGGGCTACGAGCAGTACTTC. Its protein is CASLPTGQGYEQYF.

The DNA of the CDR3 is TGTGCCACCAGTGATTTGGCGGGGGGCCAGGACACCGGGGAGCTGTTTTTT. This codes for CATSDLAGGQDTGELFF. The chain joins TRBV24-1 to TRBJ2-2; the match to TRBD2 covers 8 bases. Germline values: CDR1 KGHDR, CDR2 SFDVKD. V gave up 0 bases and J gave up 3 bases; unmatched junction bases: 5. CDR3 size: 17 residues.

The J gene is TRBJ2-3, the V gene TRBV6-1, with a tentative D call TRBD2 (5 bases). Germline lookup yields CDR1 MNHNS and CDR2 SASEGT. V was clipped by 4 bases and J by 2 bases, with 19 bases between them. This CDR3 is built from 17 residues. CDR3: CASSVPQLARNTDTQYF. CDR3 in DNA: TGTGCCAGCAGTGTCCCCCAGTTAGCGAGAAACACAGATACGCAGTATTTT.

The chain uses TRBV5-1 and TRBJ1-3; D unresolved. Trimming stripped 4 bases from V and 0 bases from J, with 11 bases between. This CDR3 region has 15 residues. Looked up from germline, CDR1 is SGHRS and CDR2 is YFSETQ. CDR3 DNA: TGCGCCAGCAGCCTTACAGCGAGCTCTGGAAACACCATATATTTT. Its protein is CASSLTASSGNTIYF.

There are a few counts of this clone. The CDR3 sequence is CASSSRVPNEQFF. Here the CDR3 DNA reads TGTGCCAGCAGTTCGCGCGTACCCAATGAGCAGTTCTTC. The rearrangement uses TRBV28 and TRBJ2-1; no reliable D call. CDR1 is MDHEN and CDR2 is SYDVKM in the germline V gene. The germline V and J ends were trimmed by 4 bases and 6 bases, with 10 bases remaining between them. CDR3 length: 13 residues.

This clone has a handful of counts. CDR3 bases: TGCGCCAGCAGCTTGGCACTAGCGGGGACCCAAGAGACCCAGTACTTC. Residues: CASSLALAGTQETQYF. The chain carries TRBV5-1 and TRBJ2-5; 10 positions agree with TRBD2. V shed 0 bases and J 1 base; nucleotides not matched to a gene: 3. The CDR3 contains 16 residues. The germline CDR1 and CDR2 sequences are SGHRS and YFSETQ. The full variable domain, its missing parts supplied by reference TRBV5-1 and TRBJ2-5, is KAGVTQTPRYLIKTRGQQVTLSCSPISGHRSVSWYQQTPGQGLQFLFEYFSETQRNKGNFPGRFSGRQFSNSRSEMNVSTLELGDSALYLCASSLALAGTQETQYFGPGTRLLVL.

The chain employs TRBV10-3 and TRBJ2-2; D possibly corresponds to TRBD2 (7 bases). The V end was cut by 0 bases, the J end by 7 bases, with 18 bases between. The germline V gene has CDR1 ENHRY and CDR2 SYGVKD. This CDR3 region has 17 residues. The CDR3 DNA is TGTGCCATCAGTGAGTCCGGGGGGCCAGGAGTCGTCGGGGAGCTGTTTTTT. Its translation is CAISESGGPGVVGELFF.

CDR3 nucleotides: TGTGCTAGTGGTTTCGAACAGGGTCCCTACAATGAGCAGTTCTTC. This gives the protein CASGFEQGPYNEQFF. The chain combines TRBV12-5 with TRBJ2-1; D perhaps matches TRBD1 (6 bases). The germline V gene encodes CDR1 LGHNT and CDR2 FRNRAP. The CDR3 extends over 15 amino acids. V shed 3 bases and J shed 2 bases, with 11 bases lying between them.

The chain joins TRBV7-9 to TRBJ2-7, with D perhaps TRBD1 (5 bases). The V end was cut by 5 bases, the J end by 0 bases, with 8 bases between. The CDR3 is 13 residues long. The germline V gene has CDR1 SEHNR and CDR2 FQNEAQ (reference sequence). CDR3 sequence (DNA): TGTGCCAGCAGCGCCAGGGACTCCTACGAGCAGTACTTC. As protein: CASSARDSYEQYF.

The rearrangement joins TRBV6-5 to TRBJ1-2; D unclear. V lost 7 bases and J lost 2, with 14 bases in between. This CDR3 has 14 residues. Germline V gives CDR1 MNHEY, CDR2 SVGAGI. CDR3 region: CASTFGFPNYGYTF. CDR3 coding DNA: TGTGCCAGCACGTTTGGATTCCCCAACTATGGCTACACCTTC.

The rearrangement links TRBV18 to TRBJ1-5; D is unclear. Trimming took off 3 bases at V and 7 bases at J, with 25 bases between the two ends. The CDR3 contains 18 residues. Germline V gene lookup returns CDR1 KGHSH and CDR2 LQKENI. The CDR3 sequence: CASSPIPPLEGAGQPQHF. The CDR3 DNA reads as TGTGCCAGCTCACCGATTCCCCCGCTCGAGGGAGCGGGGCAGCCCCAGCATTTT. Supplemented by reference TRBV18 and TRBJ1-5, the full variable domain reads NAGVMQNPRHLVRRRGQEARLRCSPMKGHSHVYWYRQLPEEGLKFMVYLQKENIIDESGMPKERFSAEFPKEGPSILRIQQVVRGDSAAYFCASSPIPPLEGAGQPQHFGDGTRLSIL.

The J gene is TRBJ2-3, the V gene TRBV20-1; no firm D call. The CDR3 has 10 residues. CDR1 and CDR2 from the germline V gene are DFQATT and SNEGSKA (reference sequence). V was clipped by 3 bases and J by 6 bases, with 4 bases between them. CDR3 bases: TGCAGTGCTAGCGATGATACGCAGTATTTT. Amino acids: CSASDDTQYF.

This chain links TRBV7-9 with TRBJ2-7, with D uncertain. V lost 6 bases to trimming and J lost 1 base, with 10 bases between them. There are 13 residues in the CDR3. Germline V CDR1 and CDR2: SEHNR, FQNEAQ (reference sequence). The CDR3 sequence is CASSGGRSYEQYF. DNA for the CDR3: TGTGCCAGCAGTGGCGGCAGATCCTACGAGCAGTACTTC.

The rearrangement uses TRBV12-3 or TRBV12-4 and TRBJ2-7; no firm D call. Trimming left V 3 bases short and J 3 bases short, with 9 bases between. The CDR3 is 13 amino acids. CDR3 amino acids: CASSLGSYYEQYF. In DNA, the CDR3 is TGTGCCAGCAGTTTGGGCAGCTACTACGAGCAGTACTTC.

The chain recombines TRBV2 with TRBJ1-5; D ambiguous. This CDR3 is built from 15 residues. V gave up 7 bases and J gave up 0 bases, with 13 bases separating them. Germline CDR1 SNHLY, CDR2 FYNNEI. The CDR3 nucleotides read TGTGCCAGCAACCGAGGAACTTATAGCAATCAGCCCCAGCATTTT. It codes for CASNRGTYSNQPQHF.